This T cell receptor (beta chain) was recorded in a study of blood T cell repertoires in COVID-19. About the research overall: Specimens from acute and convalescent COVID-19 originated in the United States, Italy and Spain. Sources were T cells, B-cell-depleted T cells, or PBMCs; the material itself was cDNA or gDNA.

Produced via immunoSEQ multiplex PCR; TCRdb's table is partial and in-frame only. The sample includes over 110,000 clones, approximately 82% of them seen just once. The sequence derives from a man in his 60s with active or convalescent COVID-19. The sequenced sample was peripheral blood.

The CDR3 region is CASSLGVRGTLSYEQYF. CDR3 DNA sequence: TGTGCCAGCAGTTTAGGGGTCAGGGGGACTTTGTCCTACGAGCAGTACTTC. The chain couples TRBV27 to TRBJ2-7; TRBD1 might be the D (7 bases). The germline CDR1 and CDR2 sequences are MNHEY and SMNVEV (reference sequence). Trimming left V 2 bases short and J 1 base short, with 18 bases between. This CDR3 contains 17 residues.